Described below is a single TCR beta chain sequence and its context. The entry originates in a study of blood T cell repertoires in COVID-19. Profiling relied on immunoSEQ multiplex PCR, and the TCRdb table lists in-frame clones only, not all of them. The sample lists under 150,000 clones, about four fifths occurring once. CDR3 length: 14 residues. Germline V gives CDR1 MNHEY, CDR2 SVGEGT. V lost 6 bases and J 2 bases, leaving 13 bases between the germline ends. Sequencing was carried out using peripheral blood. The V call is TRBV6-2 or TRBV6-3, the J call TRBJ1-2; D unresolved. This TCR came from a woman aged 80 or older in a cohort sampled during active or convalescent COVID-19. CDR3 region: CASSPHGGNYGYTF. CDR3 in DNA: TGTGCCAGCAGCCCCCATGGCGGGAACTATGGCTACACCTTC.